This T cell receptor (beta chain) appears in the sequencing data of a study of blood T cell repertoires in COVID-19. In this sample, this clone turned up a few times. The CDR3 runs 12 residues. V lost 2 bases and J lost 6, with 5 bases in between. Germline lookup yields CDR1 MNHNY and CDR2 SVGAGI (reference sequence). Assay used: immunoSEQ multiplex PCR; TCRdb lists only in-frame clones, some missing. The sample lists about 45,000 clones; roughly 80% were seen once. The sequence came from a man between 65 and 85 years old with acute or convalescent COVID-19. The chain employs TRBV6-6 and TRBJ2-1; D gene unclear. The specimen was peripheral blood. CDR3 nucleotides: TGTGCCAGCAGTTACCGAGTCAATGAGCAGTTCTTC. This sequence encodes CASSYRVNEQFF.